This TCR beta chain was profiled in a study of blood T cell repertoires in COVID-19. Authors' data handling: Amplifying reference gene primers gave estimates of nucleated cell counts. Libraries were prepared by immunoSEQ multiplex PCR; TCRdb keeps only in-frame clonotypes and omits some of them. Clone size and V and J calls were adopted from that table, with D and trimming inferred from the DNA. The sample has about 95,000 clones, 84% seen once. Looked up from germline, CDR1 is SGHRS and CDR2 is YFSETQ. J lost 7 bases, V lost 5 bases, and 11 bases had no gene match. The length of the CDR3 is 15 residues.

The chain carries TRBV5-1 and TRBJ2-1; 8 positions match TRBD2. This clonotype was obtained from a human donor in a cohort sampled during active COVID-19. Sequencing used peripheral blood. DNA for the CDR3: TGCGCCAGCAGTCGGGGACTAGTAGACCCGAATGAGCAGTTCTTC. Translation gives CASSRGLVDPNEQFF.